These 18 T cell receptor beta chains originate from one sample sequenced in a study of blood T cell repertoires in COVID-19. The protocol was immunoSEQ multiplex PCR, while the TCRdb copy is restricted to in-frame clones and leaves out a portion. The data show 30,000 to 40,000 clones, approximately 69% seen once. Material for sequencing was peripheral blood. The receptors here all came from a man in his sixties or seventies with COVID-19, enrolled during active disease.

The chain employs TRBV7-3 and TRBJ2-5, with a weak D call TRBD1 (6 bases). V lost 5 bases to trimming and J lost 4 bases, with 17 bases between them. CDR3 length: 15 amino acids. Germline V gene data show CDR1 as SGHTA and CDR2 as FQGTGA. The CDR3 nucleotides are TGTGCCAGCAGCGTATTAACAGGGATCGGAGAGACCCAGTACTTC. Amino acids: CASSVLTGIGETQYF.

This chain joins TRBV27 and TRBJ1-5, with 7 nucleotides matching TRBD1. The V gene's germline CDR1 is MNHEY and CDR2 SMNVEV (reference sequence). The V gene end was trimmed by 6 bases and the J gene end by 7 bases; junction bases not matched to a gene: 6. The CDR3 runs 13 residues. The CDR3 DNA follows: TGTGCCAGCAGCCTACAGGGGCGGCAGCCCCAGCATTTT. It specifies CASSLQGRQPQHF.

The chain recombines TRBV20-1 with TRBJ2-7; D is possibly TRBD2 (6 bases). In germline, CDR1 is DFQATT, CDR2 SNEGSKA (reference sequence). The CDR3 extends over 11 amino acids. V lost 6 bases and J 6 bases, leaving 12 bases between the germline ends. The CDR3 loop reads CSASSGFEQYF. Written as DNA, the CDR3 is TGCAGTGCATCAAGCGGGTTCGAGCAGTACTTC.

The chain joins TRBV10-3 to TRBJ1-2, with D possibly TRBD1 on 5 matching bases. The CDR3 covers 15 residues. Germline V gene lookup returns CDR1 ENHRY and CDR2 SYGVKD. Trimming stripped 5 bases from V and 3 bases from J, with 16 bases between. CDR3 DNA sequence: TGTGCCATCAGTCCCGGGGAGGGGTCGCACTATGGCTACACCTTC. It is translated as CAISPGEGSHYGYTF.

The rearrangement links TRBV18 to TRBJ2-1; 13 nucleotides match TRBD2. The CDR3 loop spans 17 amino acids. V lost 2 bases to trimming and J lost 0 bases; unmatched junction nucleotides: 1. Per germline, CDR1 KGHSH and CDR2 LQKENI. CDR3 protein: CASSPRLAGGSYNEQFF. CDR3 in DNA: TGTGCCAGCTCACCAAGACTAGCGGGAGGCTCCTACAATGAGCAGTTCTTC.

CDR3 amino acids: CASNFEGETYEQYF. The CDR3 DNA is TGTGCCAGCAATTTCGAGGGGGAGACCTACGAGCAGTACTTC. The rearrangement links TRBV2 to TRBJ2-7, with D perhaps TRBD1 (6 bases). The germline gives CDR1 SNHLY, CDR2 FYNNEI. The CDR3 contains 14 residues. V lost 7 bases to trimming and J lost 2 bases, with 15 bases between them.

The count of this clone is one. The CDR3 sequence: CASSQVTGHSGNTIYF. The CDR3, as DNA: TGTGCCAGCAGCCAGGTGACAGGACACTCTGGAAACACCATATATTTT. This rearrangement joins TRBV3-1 (or the pseudogene TRBV3-2) to TRBJ1-3, with a weak D call TRBD1 (6 bases). The CDR3 has 16 residues. Per the germline V gene, CDR1 is LGHDT and CDR2 is YNNKEL (reference sequence). V was clipped by 3 bases and J by 0 bases, with 12 bases between them.

The genes are TRBV7-8 and TRBJ1-2; TRBD1 matches at 9 bases. Trimming at V came to 1 base and at J to 0 bases, leaving 9 bases not matched to a gene. Germline V gene sequence: CDR1 SGHVS, CDR2 FQNEAQ. CDR3 length: 18 amino acids. The chain's CDR3 is CASSLVSGQGITNYGYTF. The CDR3 DNA reads TGTGCCAGCAGCTTAGTGTCAGGACAGGGGATTACTAACTATGGCTACACCTTC.

This chain connects TRBV5-1 to TRBJ1-1; TRBD1 matches 12 bases. V shed 3 bases, J shed 5 bases, and the junction held 5 bases outside the gene matches. The length of the CDR3 is 15 residues. Germline assignment: CDR1 SGHRS and CDR2 YFSETQ. The CDR3 DNA reads TGCGCCAGCAGCTGGGGACAGGGGGCTGGAACTGAAGCTTTCTTT. It specifies CASSWGQGAGTEAFF.

This clone showed up just a few times. The V gene is TRBV9, the J gene TRBJ2-7; 8 bases are shared with TRBD2. CDR1 and CDR2 (germline): SGDLS, YYNGEE. After removal of 4 bases from V and 5 bases from J, the junction contained 8 bases not matched to a gene. This CDR3 contains 14 residues. The CDR3 here is CASSPRGAFNEQYF. The CDR3 bases are TGTGCCAGCAGCCCGCGGGGGGCGTTCAACGAGCAGTACTTC. Full variable domain (missing parts from reference TRBV9 and TRBJ2-7): DSGVTQTPKHLITATGQRVTLRCSPRSGDLSVYWYQQSLDQGLQFLIQYYNGEERAKGNILERFSAQQFPDLHSELNLSSLELGDSALYFCASSPRGAFNEQYFGPGTRLTVT.

The chain combines TRBV5-4 with TRBJ2-1, with TRBD2 matching over 13 bases. V trimming: 4 bases; J trimming: 5 bases; junction bases outside the gene matches: 3. Germline CDR1 SGHNT, CDR2 YYREEE (reference sequence). The CDR3 spans 15 residues. Written as DNA, the CDR3 is TGTGCCAGCAGCAGGGGACTAGCGGGAAACAATGAGCAGTTCTTC. Translating it yields CASSRGLAGNNEQFF.

The genes are TRBV6-1 and TRBJ2-4, with D perhaps TRBD1 (5 bases). Trimming cost V 1 base and J 2 bases, with 9 bases left between them. The CDR3 loop spans 15 amino acids. Germline assignment: CDR1 MNHNS and CDR2 SASEGT. The CDR3: CASSEGQGTKNIQYF. The CDR3 DNA sequence: TGTGCCAGCAGTGAAGGTCAGGGAACCAAAAACATTCAGTACTTC.

This clone was detected once. The chain links TRBV5-1 to TRBJ2-2, with 15 bases lining up with TRBD2. V dropped 2 bases and J dropped 7; count of bases not matched to a gene: 9. This CDR3 region has 18 residues. CDR1 SGHRS and CDR2 YFSETQ come from the germline V gene. This CDR3 reads CASSLSGLAGGPNGELFF. CDR3 in DNA: TGCGCCAGCAGCTTATCCGGACTAGCGGGAGGGCCTAACGGGGAGCTGTTTTTT.

At least ten counts were recorded for this clone. V is TRBV3-1 (or the pseudogene TRBV3-2) and J is TRBJ1-5, with TRBD1 as a possible D gene (5 bases). Germline values: CDR1 LGHDT, CDR2 YNNKEL (reference sequence). V was shortened by 3 bases and J by 8 bases, with 11 bases between the two germline ends. The CDR3 sequence is 13 residues long. Written as DNA, the CDR3 is TGTGCCAGCAGCCAGGGGGGGTTGGAGCCCCAGCATTTT. Its protein is CASSQGGLEPQHF.

The CDR3 coding sequence is TGTGCCAGCAGCTCGACAGGGTACAATGAGCAGTTCTTC. It yields the protein CASSSTGYNEQFF. The chain combines TRBV11-3 with TRBJ2-1; 7 bases agree with TRBD1. Germline assignment: CDR1 SGHNT and CDR2 YENEEA. J was trimmed by 4 bases and V by 4 bases; bases with no gene match: 1. CDR3 length: 13 amino acids.

This clone was detected only a few times. The gene calls are TRBV10-3 and TRBJ2-5, with no clear D. Germline V gene data show CDR1 as ENHRY and CDR2 as SYGVKD. Trimming removed 4 bases from V and 4 bases from J, with 10 bases in between. CDR3 length: 13 residues. The CDR3 region has the DNA TGTGCCATCAGTGTATTGTCGGGAGAGACCCAGTACTTC. This gives the protein CAISVLSGETQYF.

V is TRBV7-9 and J is TRBJ1-1; possibly TRBD1 for D (5 bases). V was pared by 5 bases and J by 1 base, with 11 bases between. CDR3 size: 14 residues. Germline loops: CDR1 SEHNR, CDR2 FQNEAQ (reference sequence). The CDR3 DNA sequence: TGTGCCAGCAGCCACAGGACGGGGAACACTGAAGCTTTCTTT. It yields the protein CASSHRTGNTEAFF.

The V gene is TRBV27, the J gene TRBJ1-5; perhaps TRBD1 as D (6 bases). The germline V and J ends were trimmed by 3 bases and 10 bases, with 16 bases remaining between them. The length of the CDR3 is 14 residues. From germline, CDR1 is MNHEY and CDR2 SMNVEV (reference sequence). CDR3 in amino acids: CASSFDRLLGPQHF. The CDR3 bases are TGTGCCAGCAGTTTCGACAGGCTTCTTGGTCCCCAGCATTTT.